The 11 T cell receptor beta chains given below trace back to one sample, sequenced in a study of vaccination effects on CD4 cells after COVID-19. Expansion with viral peptide pools was applied to antigen-specific CD4+ T cells by the ViraFEST assay prior to sequencing. It was after approximately 11 days of culture that CD4+ T cells were isolated. Nucleocapsid antibodies stayed negative before and after vaccination, showing no earlier SARS-CoV-2 infection. Data came from immunoSEQ multiplex PCR; TCRdb stores just in-frame clones and leaves some out. The sample includes 20,000 to 25,000 clones, just under 75% of them seen just once. Which antigens these TCRs recognize remains unknown. The source material was CD4+ T cells from PBMCs cultured with SARS-CoV-2 spike peptides, sampled before COVID-19 vaccination. These receptors originate from a human donor who received a COVID-19 vaccine.

The V call is TRBV10-3, the J call TRBJ2-7; 8 nucleotides agree with TRBD2. V dropped 6 bases and J dropped 2; count of bases not matched to a gene: 9. CDR3 length equals 15 residues. Per the germline V gene, CDR1 is ENHRY and CDR2 is SYGVKD. This chain's CDR3 is CAIRLDSGTTYEQYF. The CDR3, as DNA: TGTGCCATCAGACTTGATAGCGGGACAACCTACGAGCAGTACTTC.

The chain has TRBV5-8 and TRBJ2-7; perhaps TRBD2 as D (5 bases). This CDR3 is 15 amino acids long. Looked up from germline, CDR1 is SGHTS and CDR2 is YDEGEE. With 2 bases removed from V and 3 bases from J, the gap between germline ends came to 15 bases. Here the CDR3 reads CASSLGGTPYYEQYF. CDR3 DNA sequence: TGTGCCAGCAGCTTAGGAGGTACACCATACTACGAGCAGTACTTC.

The gene calls are TRBV10-3 and TRBJ2-1; maybe TRBD2 (5 bases). This CDR3 spans 15 amino acids. V was clipped by 3 bases and J by 0 bases, with 9 bases between them. CDR1 and CDR2 (germline): ENHRY, SYGVKD. The CDR3, as DNA: TGTGCCATCAGTGATGGGAGCCTCTCCTACAATGAGCAGTTCTTC. Translating it yields CAISDGSLSYNEQFF.

This clone showed up just a few times. The chain uses TRBV5-1 and TRBJ2-1; D is perhaps TRBD2 (6 bases). Trimming left V 0 bases short and J 0 bases short, with 10 bases between. In germline, CDR1 is SGHRS, CDR2 YFSETQ. This CDR3 has 16 residues. The CDR3 spells CASSLAYGSSYNEQFF. The DNA for the CDR3 is TGCGCCAGCAGCTTGGCCTACGGGAGCTCCTACAATGAGCAGTTCTTC.

V and J are TRBV3-1 (or the pseudogene TRBV3-2) and TRBJ2-7; D could derive from TRBD1 or TRBD2 (5 bases each). The germline V and J ends were trimmed by 4 bases and 3 bases, with 16 bases remaining between them. CDR1 is LGHDT, CDR2 YNNKEL, per germline (reference sequence). The CDR3 runs 15 residues. The CDR3 reads CASSPIGTVGYEQYF. CDR3 DNA: TGTGCCAGCAGCCCTATAGGGACCGTAGGCTACGAGCAGTACTTC.

The chain carries TRBV5-1 and TRBJ2-5; D not certain. The CDR3 covers 15 residues. The V gene lost 4 bases and the J gene lost 1 base, with 14 bases spanning the gap. Germline V CDR1 and CDR2: SGHRS, YFSETQ. CDR3 nucleotides: TGCGCCAGCAGCGGAGCTGGACCCACCCAAGAGACCCAGTACTTC. Encoded protein: CASSGAGPTQETQYF.

V and J are TRBV5-6 and TRBJ2-3, with no clear D. The CDR3 is 13 amino acids. V lost 1 base and J 4 bases, leaving 7 bases between the germline ends. The germline V gene encodes CDR1 SGHDT and CDR2 YYEEEE. CDR3 amino acids: CASSLYGPDTQYF. The DNA of the CDR3 is TGTGCCAGCAGCTTGTATGGCCCAGATACGCAGTATTTT.

Only a few counts were recorded for this clone. The V and J genes are TRBV4-1 and TRBJ2-2; D perhaps matches TRBD1 (6 bases). There are 16 residues in the CDR3. V lost 6 bases, J lost 2 bases, and 16 bases lay in between. Per the germline V gene, CDR1 is MGHRA and CDR2 is YSYEKL. The CDR3 region has the DNA TGCGCCAGCAGACACATGACAGGACCCAACACCGGGGAGCTGTTTTTT. It codes for CASRHMTGPNTGELFF.

The gene calls are TRBV7-2 and TRBJ2-1, with D unresolved. The CDR3 extends over 14 amino acids. Germline values: CDR1 SGHTA, CDR2 FQGNSA. The V end lost 4 bases, the J end lost 1 base, and 8 bases lay between the germline ends. In DNA, the CDR3 is TGTGCCAGCAGCTCAGACTGGTCCTACAATGAGCAGTTCTTC. This translates into CASSSDWSYNEQFF.

This rearrangement joins TRBV5-1 to TRBJ2-7, with 12 bases identical to TRBD1. The CDR3 length is 16 residues. V gave up 1 base and J gave up 3 bases; unmatched junction bases: 5. The germline V gene has CDR1 SGHRS and CDR2 YFSETQ. The CDR3: CASSLWGQGANYEQYF. The CDR3 nucleotides read TGCGCCAGCAGCTTGTGGGGACAGGGGGCTAACTACGAGCAGTACTTC.

The J gene is TRBJ2-1, the V gene TRBV27, with D unclear. CDR1 is MNHEY, CDR2 SMNVEV, per germline (reference sequence). The length of the CDR3 is 13 residues. V was cut by 3 bases and J by 5 bases, with 8 bases left in between. The CDR3, as DNA: TGTGCCAGCAGTTTCGGTAAGAACAATGAGCAGTTCTTC. It is translated as CASSFGKNNEQFF.